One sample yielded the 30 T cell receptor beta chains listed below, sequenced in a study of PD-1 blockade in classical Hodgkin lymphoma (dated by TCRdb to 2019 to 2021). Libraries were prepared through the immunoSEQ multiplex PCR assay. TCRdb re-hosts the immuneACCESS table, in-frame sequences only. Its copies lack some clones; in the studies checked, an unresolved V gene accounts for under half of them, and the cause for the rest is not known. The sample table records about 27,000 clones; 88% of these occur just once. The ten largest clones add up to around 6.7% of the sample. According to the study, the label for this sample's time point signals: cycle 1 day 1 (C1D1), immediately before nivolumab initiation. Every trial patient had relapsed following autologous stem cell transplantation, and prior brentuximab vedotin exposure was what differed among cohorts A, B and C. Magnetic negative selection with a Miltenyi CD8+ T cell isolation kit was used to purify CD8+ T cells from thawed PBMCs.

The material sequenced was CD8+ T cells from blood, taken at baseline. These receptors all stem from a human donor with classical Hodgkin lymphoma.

The CDR3 region is CASSPMDGYEQYF. The DNA of the CDR3 is TGTGCCAGCAGCCCTATGGACGGCTACGAGCAGTACTTC. The chain has TRBV9 and TRBJ2-7; D not certain. V lost 4 bases and J lost 3, with 11 bases in between. The CDR3 length is 13 residues. The V gene's germline CDR1 is SGDLS and CDR2 YYNGEE.

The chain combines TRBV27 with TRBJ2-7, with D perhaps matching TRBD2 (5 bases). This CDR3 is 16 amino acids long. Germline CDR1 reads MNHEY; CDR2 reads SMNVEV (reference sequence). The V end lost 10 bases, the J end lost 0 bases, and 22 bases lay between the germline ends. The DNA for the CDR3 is TGTGCCACACTCCGAGGGAGTCCAACGAGCTCCTACGAGCAGTACTTC. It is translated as CATLRGSPTSSYEQYF.

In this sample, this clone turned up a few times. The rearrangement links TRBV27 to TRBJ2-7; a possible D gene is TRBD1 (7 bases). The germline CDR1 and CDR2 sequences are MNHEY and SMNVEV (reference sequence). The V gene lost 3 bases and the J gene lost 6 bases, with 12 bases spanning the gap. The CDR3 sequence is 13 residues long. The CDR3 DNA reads TGTGCCAGCAGTTTGCGGGACAGCGTCGAGCAGTACTTC. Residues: CASSLRDSVEQYF.

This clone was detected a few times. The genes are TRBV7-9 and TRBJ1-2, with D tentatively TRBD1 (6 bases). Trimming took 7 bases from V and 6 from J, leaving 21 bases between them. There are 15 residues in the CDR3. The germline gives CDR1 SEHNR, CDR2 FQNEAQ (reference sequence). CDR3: CASTGLRGQADGYTF. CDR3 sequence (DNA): TGTGCCAGCACTGGGCTCAGGGGCCAGGCGGATGGCTACACCTTC. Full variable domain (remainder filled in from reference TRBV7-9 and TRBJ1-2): DTGVSQNPRHKITKRGQNVTFRCDPISEHNRLYWYRQTLGQGPEFLTYFQNEAQLEKSRLLSDRFSAERPKGSFSTLEIQRTEQGDSAMYLCASTGLRGQADGYTFGSGTRLTVV.

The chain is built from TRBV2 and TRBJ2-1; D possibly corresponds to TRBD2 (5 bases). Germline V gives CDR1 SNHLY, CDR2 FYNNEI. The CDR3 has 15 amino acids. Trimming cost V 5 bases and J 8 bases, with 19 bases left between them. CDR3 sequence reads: CASSPDWTPEDEQFF. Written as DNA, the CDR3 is TGTGCCAGCAGTCCAGACTGGACTCCTGAGGATGAGCAGTTCTTC. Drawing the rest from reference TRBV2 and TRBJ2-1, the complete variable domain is EPEVTQTPSHQVTQMGQEVILRCVPISNHLYFYWYRQILGQKVEFLVSFYNNEISEKSEIFDDQFSVERPDGSNFTLKIRSTKLEDSAMYFCASSPDWTPEDEQFFGPGTRLTVL.

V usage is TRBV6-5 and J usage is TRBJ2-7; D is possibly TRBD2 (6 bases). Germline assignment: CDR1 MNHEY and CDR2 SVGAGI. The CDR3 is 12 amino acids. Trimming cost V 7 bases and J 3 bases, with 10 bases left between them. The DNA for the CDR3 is TGTGCCAGCAAGGACTACGGCTACGAGCAGTACTTC. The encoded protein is CASKDYGYEQYF.

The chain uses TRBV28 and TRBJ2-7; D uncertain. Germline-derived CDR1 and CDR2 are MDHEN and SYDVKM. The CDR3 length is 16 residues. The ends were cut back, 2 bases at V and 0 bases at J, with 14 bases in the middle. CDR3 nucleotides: TGTGCCAGCAGTTTACGGGCCGCGACACCCTCCTACGAGCAGTACTTC. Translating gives CASSLRAATPSYEQYF.

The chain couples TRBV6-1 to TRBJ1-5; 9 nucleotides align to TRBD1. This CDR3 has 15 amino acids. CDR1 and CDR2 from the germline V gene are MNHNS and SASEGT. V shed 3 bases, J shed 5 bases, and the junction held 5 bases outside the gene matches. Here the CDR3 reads CASSERDREDQPQHF. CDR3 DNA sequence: TGTGCCAGCAGTGAGCGGGACAGGGAGGATCAGCCCCAGCATTTT.

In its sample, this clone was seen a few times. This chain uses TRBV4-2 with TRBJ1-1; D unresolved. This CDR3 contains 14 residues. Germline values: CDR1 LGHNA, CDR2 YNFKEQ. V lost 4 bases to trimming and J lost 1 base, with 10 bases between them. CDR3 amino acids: CASSPEAANTEAFF. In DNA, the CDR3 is TGTGCCAGCAGCCCGGAGGCAGCGAACACTGAAGCTTTCTTT.

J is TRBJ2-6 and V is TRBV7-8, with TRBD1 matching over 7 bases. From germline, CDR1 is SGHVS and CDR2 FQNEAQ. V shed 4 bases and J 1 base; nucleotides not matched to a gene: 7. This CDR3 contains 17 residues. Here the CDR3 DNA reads TGTGCCAGCAGCTCCGGGACAGTCCAATCTGGGGCCAACGTCCTGACTTTC. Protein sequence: CASSSGTVQSGANVLTF.

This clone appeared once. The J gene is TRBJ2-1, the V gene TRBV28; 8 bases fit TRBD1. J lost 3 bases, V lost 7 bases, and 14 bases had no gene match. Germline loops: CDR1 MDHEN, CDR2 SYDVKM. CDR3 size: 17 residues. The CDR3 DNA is TGTGCCAGCACCGAGTGGACCGGGACAGGTTTCTACAATGAGCAGTTCTTC. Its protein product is CASTEWTGTGFYNEQFF.

CDR3 nucleotide sequence: TGTGCCAGCAGTTTTACAGGGACCTACGAGCAGTACTTC. This gives the protein CASSFTGTYEQYF. The V call is TRBV27, the J call TRBJ2-7; D may be TRBD1 (6 bases). Between the trimmed V and J ends, which lost 3 bases and 2 bases, there was a span of 8 bases. This CDR3 is built from 13 residues. Germline V gene data show CDR1 as MNHEY and CDR2 as SMNVEV (reference sequence).

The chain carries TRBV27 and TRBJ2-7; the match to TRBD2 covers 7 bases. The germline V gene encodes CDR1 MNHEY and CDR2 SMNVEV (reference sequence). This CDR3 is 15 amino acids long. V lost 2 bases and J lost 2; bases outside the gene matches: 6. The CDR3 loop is CASSLGRGGTYEQYF. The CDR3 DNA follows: TGTGCCAGCAGTTTAGGGCGGGGAGGGACCTACGAGCAGTACTTC.

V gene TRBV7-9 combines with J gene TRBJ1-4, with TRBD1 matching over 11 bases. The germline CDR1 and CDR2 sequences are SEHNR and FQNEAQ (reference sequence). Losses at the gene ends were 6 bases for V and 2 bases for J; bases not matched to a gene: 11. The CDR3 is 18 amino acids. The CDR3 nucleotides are TGTGCCAGCAGTCGTTGGACAGGGGGCCGGGGGACTAATGAAAAACTGTTTTTT. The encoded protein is CASSRWTGGRGTNEKLFF.

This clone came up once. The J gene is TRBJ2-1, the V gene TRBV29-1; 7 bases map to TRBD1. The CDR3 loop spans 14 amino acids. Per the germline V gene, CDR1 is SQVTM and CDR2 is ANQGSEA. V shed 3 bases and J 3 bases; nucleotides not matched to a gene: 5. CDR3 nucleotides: TGCAGCGTTGATACGAGACAGGGCTACAATGAGCAGTTCTTC. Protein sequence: CSVDTRQGYNEQFF.

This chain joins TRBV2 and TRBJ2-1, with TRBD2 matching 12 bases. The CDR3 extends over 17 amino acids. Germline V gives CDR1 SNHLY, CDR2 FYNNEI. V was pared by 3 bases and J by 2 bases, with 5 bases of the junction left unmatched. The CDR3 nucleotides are TGTGCCAGCAGTGATATCCCTAGCGGGAGGGCCTACAATGAGCAGTTCTTC. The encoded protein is CASSDIPSGRAYNEQFF.

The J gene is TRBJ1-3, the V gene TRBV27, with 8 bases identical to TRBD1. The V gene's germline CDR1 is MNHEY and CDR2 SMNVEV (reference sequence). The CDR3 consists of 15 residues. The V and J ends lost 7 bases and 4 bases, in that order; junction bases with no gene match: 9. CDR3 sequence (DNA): TGTGCCAGCAAGACATCGACAGGGGCAGGAAACACCATATATTTT. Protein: CASKTSTGAGNTIYF.

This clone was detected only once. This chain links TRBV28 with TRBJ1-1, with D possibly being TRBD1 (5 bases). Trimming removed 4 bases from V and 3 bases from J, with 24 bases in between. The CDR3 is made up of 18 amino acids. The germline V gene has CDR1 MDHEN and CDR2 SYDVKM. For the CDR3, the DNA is TGTGCCAGCAGTTCGGCGAGAATGGGGGTACAAACTTACACTGAAGCTTTCTTT. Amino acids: CASSSARMGVQTYTEAFF. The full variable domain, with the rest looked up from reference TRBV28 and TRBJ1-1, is DVKVTQSSRYLVKRTGEKVFLECVQDMDHENMFWYRQDPGLGLRLIYFSYDVKMKEKGDIPEGYSVSREKKERFSLILESASTNQTSMYLCASSSARMGVQTYTEAFFGQGTRLTVV.

The CDR3 is CASSGTPVVPRGRGNTEAFF. For the CDR3, the DNA is TGTGCCAGCAGTGGGACCCCCGTCGTACCCAGGGGGCGCGGGAACACTGAAGCTTTCTTT. The chain uses TRBV27 and TRBJ1-1; 8 bases align to TRBD1. V gave up 5 bases and J gave up 1 base; unmatched junction bases: 21. Germline V gene sequence: CDR1 MNHEY, CDR2 SMNVEV (reference sequence). The CDR3 covers 20 residues.

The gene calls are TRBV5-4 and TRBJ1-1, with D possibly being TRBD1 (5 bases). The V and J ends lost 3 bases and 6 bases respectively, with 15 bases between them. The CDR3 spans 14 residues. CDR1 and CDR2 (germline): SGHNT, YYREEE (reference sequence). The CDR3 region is CASSSAGGRPEAFF. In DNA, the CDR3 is TGTGCCAGCAGCTCAGCGGGGGGAAGGCCTGAAGCTTTCTTT.

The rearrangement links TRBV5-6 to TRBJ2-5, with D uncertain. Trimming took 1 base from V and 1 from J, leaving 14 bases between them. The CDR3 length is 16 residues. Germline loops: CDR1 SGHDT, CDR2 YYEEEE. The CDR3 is CASSLFNADFQETQYF. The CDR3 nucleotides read TGTGCCAGCAGCTTGTTCAACGCAGACTTCCAAGAGACCCAGTACTTC.

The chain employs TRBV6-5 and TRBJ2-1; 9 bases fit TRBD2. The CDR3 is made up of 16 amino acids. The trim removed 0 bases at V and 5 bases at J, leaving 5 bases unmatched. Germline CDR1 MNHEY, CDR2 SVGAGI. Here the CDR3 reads CASSYSRSGGNNEQFF. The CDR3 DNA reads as TGTGCCAGCAGTTACTCGAGAAGCGGGGGGAACAATGAGCAGTTCTTC.

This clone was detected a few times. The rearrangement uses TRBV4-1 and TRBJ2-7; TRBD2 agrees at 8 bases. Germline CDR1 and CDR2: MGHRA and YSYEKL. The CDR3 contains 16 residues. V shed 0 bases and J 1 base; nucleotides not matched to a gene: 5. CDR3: CASSQEAPSGSYEQYF. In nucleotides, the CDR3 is TGCGCCAGCAGCCAAGAAGCTCCTAGCGGGTCCTACGAGCAGTACTTC.

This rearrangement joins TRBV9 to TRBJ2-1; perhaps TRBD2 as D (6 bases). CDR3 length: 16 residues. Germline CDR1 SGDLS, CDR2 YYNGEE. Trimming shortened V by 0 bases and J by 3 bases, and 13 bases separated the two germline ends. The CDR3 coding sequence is TGTGCCAGCAGCGTAGTTAGCGGCTCTGTCTACAATGAGCAGTTCTTC. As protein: CASSVVSGSVYNEQFF.

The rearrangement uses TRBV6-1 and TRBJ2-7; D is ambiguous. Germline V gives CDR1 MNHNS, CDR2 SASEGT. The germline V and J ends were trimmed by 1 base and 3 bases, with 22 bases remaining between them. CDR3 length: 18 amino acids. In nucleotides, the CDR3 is TGTGCCAGCAGTGAAGATGGGTACATAGAAAGTGGGGTCTACGAGCAGTACTTC. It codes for CASSEDGYIESGVYEQYF.

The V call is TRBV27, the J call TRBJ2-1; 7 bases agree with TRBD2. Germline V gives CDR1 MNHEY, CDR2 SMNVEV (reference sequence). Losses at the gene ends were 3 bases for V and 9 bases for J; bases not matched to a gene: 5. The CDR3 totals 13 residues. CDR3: CASSFAAGSEQFF. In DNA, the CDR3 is TGTGCCAGCAGTTTCGCAGCGGGATCTGAGCAGTTCTTC.

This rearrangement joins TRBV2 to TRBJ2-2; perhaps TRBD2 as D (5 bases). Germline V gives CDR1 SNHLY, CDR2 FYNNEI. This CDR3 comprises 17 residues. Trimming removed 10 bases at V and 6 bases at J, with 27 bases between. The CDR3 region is CATNAGRVGVFPGELFF. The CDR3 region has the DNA TGTGCCACAAATGCGGGTAGGGTGGGCGTCTTTCCCGGGGAGCTGTTTTTT.

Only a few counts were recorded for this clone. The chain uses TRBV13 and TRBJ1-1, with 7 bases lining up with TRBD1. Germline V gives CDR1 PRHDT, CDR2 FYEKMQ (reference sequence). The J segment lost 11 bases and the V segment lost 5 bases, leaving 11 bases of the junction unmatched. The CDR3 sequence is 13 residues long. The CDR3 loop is CASSTGQARGAFF. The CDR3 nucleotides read TGTGCCAGCAGCACCGGACAGGCGCGGGGGGCTTTCTTT.

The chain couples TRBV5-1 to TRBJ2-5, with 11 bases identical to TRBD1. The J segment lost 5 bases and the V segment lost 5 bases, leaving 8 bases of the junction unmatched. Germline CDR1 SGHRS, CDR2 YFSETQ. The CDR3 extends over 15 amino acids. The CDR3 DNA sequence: TGCGCCAGCAGTAGGACAGGGGGCACGTTGGAGACCCAGTACTTC. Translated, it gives CASSRTGGTLETQYF.

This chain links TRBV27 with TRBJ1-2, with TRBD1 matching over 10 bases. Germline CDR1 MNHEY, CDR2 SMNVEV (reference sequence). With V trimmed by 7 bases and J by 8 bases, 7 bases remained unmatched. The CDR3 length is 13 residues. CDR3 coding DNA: TGTGCCAGCACCAAGACAGGGGGCAGCGGCTACACCTTC. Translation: CASTKTGGSGYTF.